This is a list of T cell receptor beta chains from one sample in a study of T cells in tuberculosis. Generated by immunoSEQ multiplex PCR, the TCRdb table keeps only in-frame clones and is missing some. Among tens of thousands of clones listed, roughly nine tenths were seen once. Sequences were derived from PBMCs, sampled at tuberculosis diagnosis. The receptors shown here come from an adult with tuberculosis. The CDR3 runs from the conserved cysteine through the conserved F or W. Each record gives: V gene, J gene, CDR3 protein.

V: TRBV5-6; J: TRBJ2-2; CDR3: CASSWRQGRNTGELFF
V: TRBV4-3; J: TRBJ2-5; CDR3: CASSQGLAGGQETQYF
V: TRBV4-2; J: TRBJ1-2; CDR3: CASSQRGTGDNYGYTF
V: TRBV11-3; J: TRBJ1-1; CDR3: CASSTGGGTEAFF
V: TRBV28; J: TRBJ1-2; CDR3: CASSLEASRASYTF
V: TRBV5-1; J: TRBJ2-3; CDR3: CASSLDWTVTQYF
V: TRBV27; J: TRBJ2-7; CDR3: CARGDREKREEQYF
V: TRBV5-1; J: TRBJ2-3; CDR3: CASSPGVREWGPDTQYF
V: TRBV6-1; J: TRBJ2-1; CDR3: CASSALGTTIYNEQFF
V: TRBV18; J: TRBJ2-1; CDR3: CASSPRPTTGYNEQFF
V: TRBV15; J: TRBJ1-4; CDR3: CATSPLIGGEKLFF
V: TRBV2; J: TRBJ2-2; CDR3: CASSELAGGSGELFF
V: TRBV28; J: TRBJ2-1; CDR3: CASSLGEDWGLAAEQFF
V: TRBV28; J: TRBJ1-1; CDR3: CASSPPLKEATEAFF
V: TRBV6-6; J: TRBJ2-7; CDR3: CASSSPGQGFYEQYF
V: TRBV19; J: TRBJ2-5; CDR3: CASSSGEYQETQYF
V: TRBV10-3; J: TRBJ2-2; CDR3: CAIKTTGTSGRGAGELFF
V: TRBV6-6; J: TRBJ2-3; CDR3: CASTSPRGPRTDTQYF
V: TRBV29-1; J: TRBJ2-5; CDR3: CSVEGLAGAAGRQETQYF
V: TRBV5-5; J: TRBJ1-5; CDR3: CASSWTLGNQPQHF
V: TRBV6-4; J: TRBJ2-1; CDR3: CASSDRGLNEQFF
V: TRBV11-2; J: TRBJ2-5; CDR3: CASSLSSQETQYF
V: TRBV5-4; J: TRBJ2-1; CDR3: CASSRSGGRYNEQFF
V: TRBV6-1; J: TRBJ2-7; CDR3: CASSIYEDSYEQYF
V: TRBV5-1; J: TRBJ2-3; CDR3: CASSRPGDTQYF
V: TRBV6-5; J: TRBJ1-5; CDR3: CASSRQGNNQPQHF
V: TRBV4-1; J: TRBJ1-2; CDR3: CASSQAGQGRYGYTF
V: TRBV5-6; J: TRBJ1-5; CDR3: CASSLGTGDGNQPQHF
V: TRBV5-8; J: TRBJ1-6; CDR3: CASSLGQGNSPLHF
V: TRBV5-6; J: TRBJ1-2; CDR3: CASSYSGTGVGAGYTF
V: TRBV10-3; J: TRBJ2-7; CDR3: CAISENGYEQYF
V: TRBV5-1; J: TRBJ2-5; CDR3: CASSPPRGGGETQYF
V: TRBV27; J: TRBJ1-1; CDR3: CASSPEEDYTEAFF
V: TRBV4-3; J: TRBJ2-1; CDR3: CASSLSSAYDEQFF
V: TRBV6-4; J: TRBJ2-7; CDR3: CASSGTGRPTSYEQYF
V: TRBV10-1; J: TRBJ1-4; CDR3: CASRDRPNEKLFF
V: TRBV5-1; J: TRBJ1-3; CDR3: CASSPGTNSGNTIYF
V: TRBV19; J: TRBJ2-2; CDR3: CASRQGGTGELFF
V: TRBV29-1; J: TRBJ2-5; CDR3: CSAGGQETQYF
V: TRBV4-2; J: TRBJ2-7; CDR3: CASSQVNEEGYEQYF
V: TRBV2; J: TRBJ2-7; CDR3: CASSQRPLTSGSDEQYF
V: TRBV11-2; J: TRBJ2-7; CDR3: CASSLSGISYEQYF
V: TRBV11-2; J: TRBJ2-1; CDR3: CASSLSGGPIYEQFF
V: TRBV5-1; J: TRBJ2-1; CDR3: CASSLEDSGNNEQFF
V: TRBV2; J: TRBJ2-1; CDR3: CASSEFRAGGPAQFF
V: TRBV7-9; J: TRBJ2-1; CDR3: CASSSRLADSYNEQFF
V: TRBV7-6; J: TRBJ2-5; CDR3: CASSLTVWTSKETQYF
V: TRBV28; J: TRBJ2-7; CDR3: CASKIQGDYEQYF
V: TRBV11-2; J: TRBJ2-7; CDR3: CASSSTYEQYF
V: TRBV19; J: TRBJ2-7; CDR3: CASSRGGESDEQYF
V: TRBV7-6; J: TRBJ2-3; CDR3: CASSLPGDTQYF
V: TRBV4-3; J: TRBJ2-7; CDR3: CASSHSSTGESYEQYF
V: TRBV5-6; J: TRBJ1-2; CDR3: CASSLPGQGAGGYTF
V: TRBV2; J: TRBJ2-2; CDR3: CASSKTSGELFF